This T cell receptor beta chain was found in a study of T cell clonality in common variable immunodeficiency. Generated by immunoSEQ multiplex PCR, the TCRdb table keeps only in-frame clones and is missing some. The sample was found to contain over 30,000 clones, and every one recurs. Study-level results: Common variable immunodeficiency TCR beta sequences reportedly had fewer deletions and N-nucleotide insertions.

This clone was observed at least ten times. Its target is unknown. The CDR3 end falls 3 residues outside the read, so it is completed with the germline J gene. There are 16 residues in the CDR3. The V gene end was trimmed by 3 bases and the J gene end by 5 bases; junction bases not matched to a gene: 9. The V gene's germline CDR1 is DFQATT and CDR2 SNEGSKA (reference sequence). V is TRBV20-1 and J is TRBJ2-1, with 11 bases aligning to TRBD2. The receptor comes from a person aged 18 to 70 in good health. What was sequenced was peripheral blood mononuclear cells. The sequenced CDR3 bases are TGCAGTGCTAGTCTTAGCGGGAGGGCCGTCGACAATGAG. Translation gives CSASLSGRAVDNE. The CDR3 in full is CSASLSGRAVDNEQFF.